This is a list of T cell receptor beta chains from one sample in a study of shared clonotypes between healthy human individuals. TCRdb keeps only in-frame clones here, not all; method: immunoSEQ multiplex PCR. The table includes approximately 460,000 clones, 60% to 80% detected once. The specimen sequenced was PBMCs. The receptors were sampled from a woman aged 40 to 49 in good health. Some clones in this sample may be carry-over from other donors' samples. Each CDR3 is given with its conserved first and last residue. A D gene is named only where the DNA matches it firmly. Only some rows state a clone size, as once, few, many or a class for expanded clones.

. | TRBJ1-1 | TRBD1 | TRBV6-6 | TGTGCCAGCATTAACCTCAGGACAGGGCGCCCTGAAGCTTTCTTT | CASINLRTGRPEAFF
. | TRBJ2-3 | TRBD2 | TRBV10-2 | TGCGCCAGCAGGAGACTAGCGGAGAACACAGATACGCAGTATTTT | CASRRLAENTDTQYF
once | TRBJ2-7 | TRBD1 | TRBV29-1 | TGCAGCGTTTTAGGACAGGGGGGTTATAACGAGCAGTACTTC | CSVLGQGGYNEQYF
. | TRBJ1-1 | . | TRBV9 | TGTGCCAGCAGTCGTACAGGGAGAACTGAAGCTTTCTTT | CASSRTGRTEAFF
. | TRBJ2-7 | TRBD2 | TRBV7-8 | TGTGCCAGCAGCTTTCGGGAGGGCCTGGACGAGCAGTACTTC | CASSFREGLDEQYF
. | TRBJ2-1 | TRBD2 | TRBV5-1 | TGCGCCAGCAGCTTGGTTCCTAGCGGGAGGGCCGGGGATGAGCAGTTCTTC | CASSLVPSGRAGDEQFF
. | TRBJ1-1 | TRBD1 | TRBV29-1 | TGCAGCGCCGACAGGGGAGGGGACACTGAAGCTTTCTTT | CSADRGGDTEAFF
. | TRBJ2-7 | . | TRBV19 | TGTGCCAGTACCCGAACGGCTGGCTACGAGCAGTACTTC | CASTRTAGYEQYF
once | TRBJ1-2 | TRBD1 | TRBV7-2 | TGTGCCAGCAGCCCCGACAGGGCAAACTATGGCTACACCTTC | CASSPDRANYGYTF
. | TRBJ1-3 | . | TRBV28 | TGTGCCAGCAACCCCGGGGGGGCGGCGGGAAACACCATATATTTT | CASNPGGAAGNTIYF
. | TRBJ1-1 | . | TRBV10-3 | TGTGCCATCAGTTCGGACAGAAACACTGAAGCTTTCTTT | CAISSDRNTEAFF
. | TRBJ2-1 | . | TRBV28 | TGTGCCAGCGGGGCCATACGGGGGAATAGCGTGGAGCAGTTCTTC | CASGAIRGNSVEQFF